This TCR beta chain was identified during a study of breast tumors, draining lymph nodes, adjacent tissues. Findings of the study overall: Tumors had less TCR diversity than lymph nodes, more than nontumor tissue.

MiXCR, applied by TCRdb to the multiplex PCR reads, yields one record per CDR3 protein. The data show approximately 120,000 distinct CDR3 sequences, with approximately 21% seen just once and 2.2% held by the top ten. This clonotype was recorded many times. Antigen: not known. The lymph nodes were axillary draining lymph nodes from breast cancer patients. The CDR3 loop spans 16 amino acids. Looked up from germline, CDR1 is DFQATT and CDR2 is SNEGSKA (reference sequence). V gave up 1 base and J gave up 0 bases; unmatched junction bases: 6. Sample: axillary lymph node tissue. The chain recombines TRBV20-1 with TRBJ2-1, with TRBD2 matching over 7 bases. The source is a female donor with breast cancer. Some clones in this sample may be carry-over from other donors' samples. The CDR3 is CSARVVGGSSYNEQFF. In DNA, the CDR3 is TGCAGTGCTAGAGTCGTAGGCGGGAGCTCCTACAATGAGCAGTTCTTC.